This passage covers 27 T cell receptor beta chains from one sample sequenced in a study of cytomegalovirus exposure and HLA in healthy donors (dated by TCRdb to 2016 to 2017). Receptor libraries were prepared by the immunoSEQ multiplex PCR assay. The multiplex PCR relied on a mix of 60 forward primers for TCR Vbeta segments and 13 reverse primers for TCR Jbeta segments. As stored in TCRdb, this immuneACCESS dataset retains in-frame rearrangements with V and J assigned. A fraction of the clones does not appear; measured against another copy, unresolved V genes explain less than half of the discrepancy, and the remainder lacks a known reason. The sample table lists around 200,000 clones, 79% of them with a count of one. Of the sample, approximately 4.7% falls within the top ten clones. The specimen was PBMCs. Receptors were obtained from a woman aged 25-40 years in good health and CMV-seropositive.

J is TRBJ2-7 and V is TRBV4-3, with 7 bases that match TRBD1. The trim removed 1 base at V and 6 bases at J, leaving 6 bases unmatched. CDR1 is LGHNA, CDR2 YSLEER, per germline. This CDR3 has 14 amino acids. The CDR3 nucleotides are TGCGCCAGCAGCCAAGGACAGGGCATCGGCGAGCAGTACTTC. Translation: CASSQGQGIGEQYF.

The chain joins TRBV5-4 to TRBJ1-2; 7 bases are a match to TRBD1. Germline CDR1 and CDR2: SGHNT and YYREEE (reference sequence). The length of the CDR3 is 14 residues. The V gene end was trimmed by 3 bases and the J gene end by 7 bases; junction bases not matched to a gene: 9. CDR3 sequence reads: CASSWGERGLGYTF. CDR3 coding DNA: TGTGCCAGCAGCTGGGGGGAAAGGGGGCTTGGCTACACCTTC.

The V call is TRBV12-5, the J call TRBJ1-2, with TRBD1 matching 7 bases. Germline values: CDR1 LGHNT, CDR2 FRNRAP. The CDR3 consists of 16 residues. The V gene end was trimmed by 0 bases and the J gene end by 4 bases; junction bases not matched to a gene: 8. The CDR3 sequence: CASGLVQGTGSYGYTF. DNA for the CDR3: TGTGCTAGTGGTTTGGTACAGGGGACCGGATCCTATGGCTACACCTTC.

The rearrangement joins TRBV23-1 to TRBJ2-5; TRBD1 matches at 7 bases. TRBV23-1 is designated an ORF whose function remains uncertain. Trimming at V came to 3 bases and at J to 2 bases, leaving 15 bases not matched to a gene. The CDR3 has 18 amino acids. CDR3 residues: CASSQSHRGPHLQETQYF. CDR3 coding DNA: TGCGCCAGCAGTCAGTCACACAGGGGCCCCCACCTTCAAGAGACCCAGTACTTC.

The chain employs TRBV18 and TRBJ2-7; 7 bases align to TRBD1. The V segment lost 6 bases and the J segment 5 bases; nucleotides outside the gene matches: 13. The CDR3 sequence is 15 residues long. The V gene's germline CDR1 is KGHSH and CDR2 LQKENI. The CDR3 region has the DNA TGTGCCAGCTCGTCGGTCGGTCAGGGGGTCGACGAGCAGTACTTC. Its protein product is CASSSVGQGVDEQYF.

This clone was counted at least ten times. The DNA for the CDR3 is TGTGCCAGCAGCCGACTAGCGGGGGGAGGTTACAATGAGCAGTTCTTC. This codes for CASSRLAGGGYNEQFF. V usage is TRBV6-6 and J usage is TRBJ2-1; the match to TRBD2 covers 13 bases. V lost 6 bases to trimming and J lost 4 bases; unmatched junction nucleotides: 6. CDR1 and CDR2 (germline): MNHNY, SVGAGI (reference sequence). This CDR3 has 16 amino acids.

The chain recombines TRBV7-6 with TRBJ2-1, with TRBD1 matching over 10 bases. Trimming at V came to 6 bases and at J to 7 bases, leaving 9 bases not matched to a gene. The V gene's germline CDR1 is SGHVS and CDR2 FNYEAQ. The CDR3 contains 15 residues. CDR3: CASSSRQGAQNEQFF. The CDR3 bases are TGTGCCAGCAGTTCCCGACAGGGGGCGCAAAATGAGCAGTTCTTC.

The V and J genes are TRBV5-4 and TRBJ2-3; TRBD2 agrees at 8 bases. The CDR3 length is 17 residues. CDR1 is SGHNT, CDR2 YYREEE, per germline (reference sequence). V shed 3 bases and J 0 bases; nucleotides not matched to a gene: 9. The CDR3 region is CASSWHLAGESTDTQYF. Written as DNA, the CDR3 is TGTGCCAGCAGCTGGCACCTAGCGGGCGAAAGCACAGATACGCAGTATTTT.

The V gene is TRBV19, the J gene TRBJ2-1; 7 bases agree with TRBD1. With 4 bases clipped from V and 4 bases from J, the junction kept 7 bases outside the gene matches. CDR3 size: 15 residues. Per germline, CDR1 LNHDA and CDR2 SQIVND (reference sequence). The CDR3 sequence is CASSKYRDRYNEQFF. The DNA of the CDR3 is TGTGCCAGTAGTAAGTATAGGGACAGATACAATGAGCAGTTCTTC.

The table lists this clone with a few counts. The CDR3 loop reads CSVEENREETQYF. The CDR3 coding sequence is TGCAGCGTTGAAGAGAACAGGGAGGAGACCCAGTACTTC. V is TRBV29-1 and J is TRBJ2-5; D is possibly TRBD1 (6 bases). Looked up from germline, CDR1 is SQVTM and CDR2 is ANQGSEA. The V end was cut by 0 bases, the J end by 5 bases, with 10 bases between. This CDR3 has 13 amino acids.

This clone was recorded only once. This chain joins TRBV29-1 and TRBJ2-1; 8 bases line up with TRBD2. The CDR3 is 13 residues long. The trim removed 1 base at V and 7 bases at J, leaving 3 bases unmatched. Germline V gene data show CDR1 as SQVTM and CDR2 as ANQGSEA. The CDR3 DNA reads TGCAGCGTTGAAGGACTAGCGCCTAATGAGCAGTTCTTC. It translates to CSVEGLAPNEQFF.

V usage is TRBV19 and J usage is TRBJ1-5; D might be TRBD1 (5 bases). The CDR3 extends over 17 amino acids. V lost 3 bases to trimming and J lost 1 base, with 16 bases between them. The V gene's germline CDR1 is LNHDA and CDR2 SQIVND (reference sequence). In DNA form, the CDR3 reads TGTGCCAGTAGTATTGGCTTCCGGGGGTTAAGCAATCAGCCCCAGCATTTT. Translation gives CASSIGFRGLSNQPQHF.

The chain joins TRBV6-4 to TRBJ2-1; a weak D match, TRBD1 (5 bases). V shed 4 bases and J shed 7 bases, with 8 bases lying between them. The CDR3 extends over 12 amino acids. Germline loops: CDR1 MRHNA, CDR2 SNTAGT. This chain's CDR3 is CASSGPGNEQFF. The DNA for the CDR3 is TGTGCCAGCAGTGGCCCAGGGAATGAGCAGTTCTTC.

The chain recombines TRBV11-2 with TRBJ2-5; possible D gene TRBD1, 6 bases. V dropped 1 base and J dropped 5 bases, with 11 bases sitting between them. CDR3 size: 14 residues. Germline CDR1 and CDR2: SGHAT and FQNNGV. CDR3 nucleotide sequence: TGTGCCAGCAGCTTAGTCAGGGGTTCCGAGACCCAGTACTTC. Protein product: CASSLVRGSETQYF.

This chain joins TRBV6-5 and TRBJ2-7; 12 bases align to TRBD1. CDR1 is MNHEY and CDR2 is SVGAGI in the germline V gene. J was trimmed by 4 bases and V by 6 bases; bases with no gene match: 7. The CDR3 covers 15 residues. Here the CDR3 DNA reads TGTGCCAGCAGATACGGGACAGGGGGCGGGTACGAGCAGTACTTC. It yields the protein CASRYGTGGGYEQYF.

CDR3 sequence (DNA): TGTGCCAGCAGTTTGTATAACCAGGGACTACTGACCTACGAGCAGTACTTC. Encoded protein: CASSLYNQGLLTYEQYF. This chain links TRBV28 with TRBJ2-7; 7 bases match TRBD2. Germline-derived CDR1 and CDR2 are MDHEN and SYDVKM. The length of the CDR3 is 17 residues. With 3 bases clipped from V and 2 bases from J, the junction kept 13 bases outside the gene matches.

The CDR3 loop is CASSFGQGWWSTNEKLFF. The CDR3 bases are TGTGCCAGCAGCTTTGGACAGGGGTGGTGGTCAACTAATGAAAAACTGTTTTTT. V and J are TRBV5-5 and TRBJ1-4, with TRBD1 matching over 9 bases. The ends lost 2 bases at V and 0 bases at J; junction bases unmatched: 8. The CDR3 covers 18 residues. CDR1 is SGHKS and CDR2 is YYEKEE in the germline V gene (reference sequence).

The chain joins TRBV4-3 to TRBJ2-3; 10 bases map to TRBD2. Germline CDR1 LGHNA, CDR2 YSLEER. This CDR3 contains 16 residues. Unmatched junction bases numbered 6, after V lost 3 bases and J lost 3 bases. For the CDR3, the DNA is TGCGCCAGCAGCCAGCGGGGGACTAGCGCGACAGATACGCAGTATTTT. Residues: CASSQRGTSATDTQYF.

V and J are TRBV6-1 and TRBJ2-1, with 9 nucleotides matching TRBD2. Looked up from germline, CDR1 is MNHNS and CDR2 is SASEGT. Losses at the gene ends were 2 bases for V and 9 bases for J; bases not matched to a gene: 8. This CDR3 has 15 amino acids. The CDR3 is CASSEMAGGPAEQFF. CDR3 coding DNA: TGTGCCAGCAGTGAAATGGCGGGAGGGCCGGCTGAGCAGTTCTTC.

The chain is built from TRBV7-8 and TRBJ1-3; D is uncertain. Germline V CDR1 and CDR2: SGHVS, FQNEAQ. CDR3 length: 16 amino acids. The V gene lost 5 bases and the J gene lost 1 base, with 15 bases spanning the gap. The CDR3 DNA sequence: TGTGCCAGCAGCCCGAGCGGGCGTCCTTCTGGAAACACCATATATTTT. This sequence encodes CASSPSGRPSGNTIYF.

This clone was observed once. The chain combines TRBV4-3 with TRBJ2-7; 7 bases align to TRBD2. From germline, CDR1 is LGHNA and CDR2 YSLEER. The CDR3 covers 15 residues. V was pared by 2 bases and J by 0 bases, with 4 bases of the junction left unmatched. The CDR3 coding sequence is TGCGCCAGCAGCCAAAACCGGGACTACTCCTACGAGCAGTACTTC. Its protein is CASSQNRDYSYEQYF.

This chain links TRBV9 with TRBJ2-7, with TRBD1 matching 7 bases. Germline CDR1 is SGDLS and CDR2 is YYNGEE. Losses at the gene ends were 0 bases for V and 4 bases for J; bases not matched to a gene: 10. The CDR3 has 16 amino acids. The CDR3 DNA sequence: TGTGCCAGCAGCGTAGGACAGGGAGCCCCTGGGTACGAGCAGTACTTC. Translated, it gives CASSVGQGAPGYEQYF. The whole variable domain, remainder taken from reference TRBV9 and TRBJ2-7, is DSGVTQTPKHLITATGQRVTLRCSPRSGDLSVYWYQQSLDQGLQFLIQYYNGEERAKGNILERFSAQQFPDLHSELNLSSLELGDSALYFCASSVGQGAPGYEQYFGPGTRLTVT.

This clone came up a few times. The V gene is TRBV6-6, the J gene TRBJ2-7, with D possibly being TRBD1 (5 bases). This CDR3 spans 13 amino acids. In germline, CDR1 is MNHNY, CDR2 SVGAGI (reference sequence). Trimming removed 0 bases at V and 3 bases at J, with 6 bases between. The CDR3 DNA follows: TGTGCCAGCAGTTACTCGGACAACTACGAGCAGTACTTC. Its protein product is CASSYSDNYEQYF.

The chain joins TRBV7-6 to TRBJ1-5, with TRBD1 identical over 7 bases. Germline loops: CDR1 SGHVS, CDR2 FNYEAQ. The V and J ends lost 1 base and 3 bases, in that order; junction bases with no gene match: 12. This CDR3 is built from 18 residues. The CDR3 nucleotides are TGTGCCAGCAGCTTAGGGCGATACAGGGGAGGTAACAATCAGCCCCAGCATTTT. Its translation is CASSLGRYRGGNNQPQHF.

This chain's CDR3 is CASKRAGGASVYNEQFF. CDR3 nucleotide sequence: TGTGCCAGCAAACGAGCGGGGGGCGCTAGCGTGTACAATGAGCAGTTCTTC. This rearrangement joins TRBV7-9 to TRBJ2-1; 9 bases are a match to TRBD2. CDR1 and CDR2 (germline): SEHNR, FQNEAQ (reference sequence). The CDR3 has 17 residues. J lost 4 bases, V lost 7 bases, and 14 bases had no gene match.

The chain's CDR3 is CASSPRDRGFDNEQFF. The CDR3 DNA follows: TGTGCCAGCAGCCCCCGGGACAGGGGATTCGACAATGAGCAGTTCTTC. J is TRBJ2-1 and V is TRBV9; TRBD1 agrees at 10 bases. Looked up from germline, CDR1 is SGDLS and CDR2 is YYNGEE. This CDR3 has 16 amino acids. After removal of 4 bases from V and 5 bases from J, the junction contained 9 bases not matched to a gene.

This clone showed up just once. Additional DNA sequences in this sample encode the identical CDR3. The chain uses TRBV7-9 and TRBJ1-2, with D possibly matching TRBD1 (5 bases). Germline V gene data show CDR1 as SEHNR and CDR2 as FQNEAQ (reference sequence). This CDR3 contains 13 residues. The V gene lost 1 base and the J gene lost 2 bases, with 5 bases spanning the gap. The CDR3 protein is CASSLEGNYGYTF. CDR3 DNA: TGTGCCAGCAGCTTAGAGGGGAACTATGGCTACACCTTC.